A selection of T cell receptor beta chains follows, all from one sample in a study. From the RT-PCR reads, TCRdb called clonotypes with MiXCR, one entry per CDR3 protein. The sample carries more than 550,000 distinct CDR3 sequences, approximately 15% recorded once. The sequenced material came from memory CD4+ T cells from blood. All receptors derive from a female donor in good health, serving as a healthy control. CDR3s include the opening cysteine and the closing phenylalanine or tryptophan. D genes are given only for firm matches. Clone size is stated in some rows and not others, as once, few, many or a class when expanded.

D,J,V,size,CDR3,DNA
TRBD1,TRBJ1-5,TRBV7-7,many,CASSSGRGRGQPQHF,TGTGCCAGCAGCAGTGGCAGGGGGCGAGGTCAGCCCCAGCATTTT
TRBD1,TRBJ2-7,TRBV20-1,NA,CSATPPDRGKDEQYF,TGCAGTGCTACCCCCCCGGACAGGGGAAAGGACGAGCAGTACTTC
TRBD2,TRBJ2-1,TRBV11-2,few,CASSLVTGGTPNEQFF,TGTGCCAGCAGCTTAGTTACGGGAGGCACCCCCAATGAGCAGTTCTTC
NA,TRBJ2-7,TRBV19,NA,CASWYGNEQYF,TGTGCCAGTTGGTACGGGAACGAGCAGTACTTC
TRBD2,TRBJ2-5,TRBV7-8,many,CASSSWTSSMETQYF,TGTGCCAGCAGCTCTTGGACTAGTTCGATGGAGACCCAGTACTTC
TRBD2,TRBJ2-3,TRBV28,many,CASRRPGLAGGTTDTQYF,TGTGCCAGCAGACGACCGGGACTAGCGGGAGGGACGACAGATACGCAGTATTTT
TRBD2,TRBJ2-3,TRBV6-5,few,CASSYGRGFTSTDTQYF,TGTGCCAGCAGTTACGGGAGGGGCTTTACTAGCACAGATACGCAGTATTTT
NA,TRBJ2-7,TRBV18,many,CASSPRGGSYEQYF,TGTGCCAGCTCACCACGAGGGGGGTCCTACGAGCAGTACTTC
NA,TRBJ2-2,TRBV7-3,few,CASQFIAESGELFF,TGTGCCAGCCAGTTTATAGCGGAATCCGGGGAGCTGTTTTTT
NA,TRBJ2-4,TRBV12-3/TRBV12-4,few,CASSRADSIKNIQYF,TGTGCCAGCAGTCGGGCGGACAGCATCAAAAACATTCAGTACTTC